Below, 8 T cell receptor beta chains from the same sample are listed, as sequenced in a study of T cells in Graves' hyperthyroidism and ophthalmopathy. TCR beta CDR3 regions were amplified from RNA transcripts. TCR CDR3 underwent first-round RT-PCR with the HTBI primer set. TCRdb re-analysed the multiplex PCR reads in MiXCR, keeping a single row per CDR3 protein. The sample includes hundreds of thousands of distinct CDR3 sequences, about 20% of them seen just once. Material: blood. These TCRs come from a man aged 35-49 years with Graves' ophthalmopathy.

This clonotype was observed at least ten times. The V gene is TRBV5-1, the J gene TRBJ1-2; D remains ambiguous. The CDR3 loop spans 14 amino acids. Germline CDR1 SGHRS, CDR2 YFSETQ. The ends were cut back, 0 bases at V and 3 bases at J, with 9 bases in the middle. CDR3 sequence reads: CASSLDLGDYGYTF. The CDR3 bases are TGCGCCAGCAGCTTGGATTTAGGAGACTATGGCTACACCTTC.

This clonotype was seen many times. The junction does not match germline at one end; this may be a read error. The chain is built from TRBV5-1 and TRBJ2-5, with a possible D match to TRBD2 (5 bases). CDR3 size: 12 residues. Germline assignment: CDR1 SGHRS and CDR2 YFSETQ. CDR3 region: CASSLARETQYF. The CDR3 region has the DNA TGTGCCAGCAGCTTAGCGCGGGAGACCCAGTACTTC. The full variable domain, its missing parts supplied by reference TRBV5-1 and TRBJ2-5, is KAGVTQTPRYLIKTRGQQVTLSCSPISGHRSVSWYQQTPGQGLQFLFEYFSETQRNKGNFPGRFSGRQFSNSRSEMNVSTLELGDSALYLCASSLARETQYFGPGTRLLVL.

The chain links TRBV28 to TRBJ1-5; 7 nucleotides agree with TRBD1. The germline V gene encodes CDR1 MDHEN and CDR2 SYDVKM. Germline trimming cut 6 bases from V and 0 bases from J; bases unmatched to any gene: 2. The CDR3 extends over 14 amino acids. The CDR3 reads CASRGQASNQPQHF. CDR3 coding DNA: TGTGCCAGCAGAGGACAGGCTAGCAATCAGCCCCAGCATTTT.

This clonotype was counted a few times. The genes are TRBV11-2 and TRBJ2-1, with D tentatively TRBD2 (7 bases). Germline V CDR1 and CDR2: SGHAT, FQNNGV. This CDR3 is 21 amino acids long. V lost 3 bases and J 3 bases, leaving 30 bases between the germline ends. CDR3 in DNA: TGTGCCAGCAGCTTCCCAAGGGGGGGCATGAGTAGCGGCCATGTCTACAATGAGCAGTTCTTC. It translates to CASSFPRGGMSSGHVYNEQFF. The full variable domain, in which reference TRBV11-2 and TRBJ2-1 provide the parts outside the CDR3, is EAGVAQSPRYKIIEKRQSVAFWCNPISGHATLYWYQQILGQGPKLLIQFQNNGVVDDSQLPKDRFSAERLKGVDSTLKIQPAKLEDSAVYLCASSFPRGGMSSGHVYNEQFFGPGTRLTVL.

This clonotype was seen more than once but under ten times. V and J are TRBV19 and TRBJ1-4; D is possibly TRBD1 (6 bases). Trimming stripped 10 bases from V and 0 bases from J, with 15 bases between. Germline V gene lookup returns CDR1 LNHDA and CDR2 SQIVND (reference sequence). The CDR3 loop spans 15 amino acids. Written as DNA, the CDR3 is TGTGCCACCTCGACAGGAACTGCAACTAATGAAAAACTGTTTTTT. The encoded protein is CATSTGTATNEKLFF.

This clonotype was observed at least ten times. The V gene is TRBV2, the J gene TRBJ1-1, with D unclear. Trimming removed 8 bases at V and 0 bases at J, with 10 bases between. CDR1 is SNHLY, CDR2 FYNNEI, per germline. This CDR3 contains 13 residues. CDR3 in DNA: TGTGCCAGCGAAGCCTCCTTGAACACTGAAGCTTTCTTT. Encoded protein: CASEASLNTEAFF.

J is TRBJ2-7 and V is TRBV5-1; tentative D call: TRBD2 (7 bases). CDR3 length: 16 amino acids. Germline lookup yields CDR1 SGHRS and CDR2 YFSETQ. The germline V and J ends were trimmed by 1 base and 2 bases, with 16 bases remaining between them. The CDR3 nucleotides read TGCGCCAGCAGCTTGTTGGGGGGGGCGACCCCCTACGAGCAGTACTTC. This gives the protein CASSLLGGATPYEQYF.

This clonotype has just one count. The V call is TRBV28, the J call TRBJ2-1, with D possibly being TRBD2 (6 bases). In germline, CDR1 is MDHEN, CDR2 SYDVKM. With 5 bases removed from V and 12 bases from J, the gap between germline ends came to 17 bases. The CDR3 has 13 amino acids. The CDR3 loop is CASSQRRGPGQFF. CDR3 DNA: TGTGCCAGCAGTCAAAGGCGGGGCCCTGGGCAGTTCTTC. Full variable domain (rest looked up from reference TRBV28 and TRBJ2-1): DVKVTQSSRYLVKRTGEKVFLECVQDMDHENMFWYRQDPGLGLRLIYFSYDVKMKEKGDIPEGYSVSREKKERFSLILESASTNQTSMYLCASSQRRGPGQFFGPGTRLTVL.